The 31 T cell receptor beta chains reported below all come from one sample, sequenced in a study of T cells in Graves' hyperthyroidism and ophthalmopathy. Researchers amplified the TCR beta CDR3 regions from RNA transcripts. A set of HTBI primers served as the primers for a first-round RT-PCR of the TCR CDR3. Via MiXCR, TCRdb re-called the multiplex PCR reads, giving one row per CDR3 protein. The repertoire holds a few hundred thousand distinct CDR3 sequences, with 46% as singletons. Sequenced sample: peripheral blood or thyroid tissue (not recorded which). These receptors were collected from an adult woman with Graves' disease, either hyperthyroidism or ophthalmopathy (not recorded which).

V is TRBV15 and J is TRBJ1-5, with 7 nucleotides matching TRBD1. The CDR3 consists of 13 residues. Per germline, CDR1 LNHNV and CDR2 YYDKDF (reference sequence). J lost 7 bases, V lost 7 bases, and 7 bases had no gene match. The CDR3 DNA is TGTGCCACCACAGGGGGGGATGGCCAGCCCCAGCATTTT. Protein product: CATTGGDGQPQHF.

This clonotype showed up many times. Compared with germline, one end of the junction differs, possibly owing to a read error. The chain joins TRBV19 to TRBJ1-5; D gene uncertain. Germline loops: CDR1 LNHDA, CDR2 SQIVND (reference sequence). This CDR3 spans 12 amino acids. This CDR3 reads CASSVIGQAPYF. The CDR3 bases are TGTGCCAGTAGTGTCATTGGGCAGGCGCCGTATTTT.

This clonotype was seen more than once but under ten times. It is likely a read error, because the conserved phenylalanine at the end of the CDR3 is missing. This sequence joins TRBV5-1 and TRBJ1-1; D ambiguous. Trimming cost V 5 bases and J 2 bases, with 7 bases left between them. Germline V gene sequence: CDR1 SGHRS, CDR2 YFSETQ. This CDR3 spans 12 amino acids. The CDR3 loop reads CASSDPNTEAFL. In nucleotides, the CDR3 is TGCGCCAGCAGTGACCCCAACACTGAAGCTTTCCTT.

The V and J genes are TRBV12-3 or TRBV12-4 and TRBJ1-2; D remains unclear. The CDR3 consists of 18 residues. V was cut by 4 bases and J by 4 bases, with 25 bases left in between. Written as DNA, the CDR3 is TGTGCCAGCAGTTCGTCTAGGTGGCGGGAGCAATTCCTCTATGGCTACACCTTC. This gives the protein CASSSSRWREQFLYGYTF.

At least ten counts were recorded for this clonotype. The rearrangement links TRBV12-3 or TRBV12-4 to TRBJ1-2; D is unclear. The V end lost 6 bases, the J end lost 4 bases, and 12 bases lay between the germline ends. This CDR3 has 13 residues. For the CDR3, the DNA is TGTGCCAGCAGCCGTATCCGGGGCTATGGCTACACCTTC. Amino acids: CASSRIRGYGYTF.

This clonotype was counted only a few times. This chain uses TRBV20-1 with TRBJ1-1; D is possibly TRBD1 (6 bases). The V gene's germline CDR1 is DFQATT and CDR2 SNEGSKA (reference sequence). The CDR3 has 12 amino acids. V gave up 6 bases and J gave up 3 bases, with 11 bases separating them. The CDR3 DNA follows: TGCAGTGCGACGGGACAACACACTGAAGCTTTCTTT. Amino acid sequence: CSATGQHTEAFF.

J is TRBJ1-4 and V is TRBV4-1, with 7 bases identical to TRBD1. V lost 0 bases and J lost 2; bases outside the gene matches: 0. Germline V gene lookup returns CDR1 MGHRA and CDR2 YSYEKL. The CDR3 runs 15 residues. The CDR3 bases are TGCGCCAGCAGCCAAGACAGGGGGACTAATGAAAAACTGTTTTTT. Its protein product is CASSQDRGTNEKLFF.

The chain links TRBV7-9 to TRBJ2-7; TRBD1 might be the D (6 bases). TRBJ2-1 explains the end of the DNA better; the J call may be wrong. CDR3 length equals 16 residues. Germline lookup yields CDR1 SEHNR and CDR2 FQNEAQ (reference sequence). The CDR3 DNA follows: TGTGCCAGCAGCTACAGGGTACCCGCCTCATACAATGAGCAGTTCTTC. It is translated as CASSYRVPASYNEQFF.

This clonotype was observed many times. J is TRBJ2-7 and V is TRBV11-1, with 7 bases fitting TRBD2. The CDR3 sequence is 14 residues long. The germline V gene encodes CDR1 SGHAT and CDR2 FQDESV (reference sequence). Unmatched junction bases numbered 0, after V lost 1 base and J lost 0 bases. The CDR3 sequence is CASSLGDYSYEQYF. The CDR3, as DNA: TGTGCCAGCAGCTTAGGGGACTACTCCTACGAGCAGTACTTC.

The chain has TRBV10-2 and TRBJ1-2, with D uncertain. Trimming removed 3 bases at V and 6 bases at J, with 11 bases between. Germline CDR1 is WSHSY and CDR2 is SAAADI. This CDR3 has 13 residues. The DNA of the CDR3 is TGCGCCAGCAGTGATGGTCGGCGTGATGGCTACACCTTC. This sequence encodes CASSDGRRDGYTF.

A remark on this clonotype: The junction departs from the called germline gene at one end, perhaps through a read error. The chain recombines TRBV20-1 with TRBJ2-5; tentatively, D is TRBD1 or TRBD2 (5 bases each). The CDR3 is 10 amino acids. Germline V gene data show CDR1 as DFQATT and CDR2 as SNEGSKA (reference sequence). CDR3 sequence reads: CSARTGTEYF. The CDR3 DNA reads as TGCAGTGCTCGGACCGGGACCGAGTACTTC.

V is TRBV20-1 and J is TRBJ1-6; D ambiguous. This CDR3 has 14 residues. Trimming removed 6 bases from V and 6 bases from J, with 15 bases in between. Germline values: CDR1 DFQATT, CDR2 SNEGSKA (reference sequence). The CDR3 sequence is CSAIKGTTNSPLHF. The DNA of the CDR3 is TGCAGTGCCATAAAGGGAACAACTAATTCACCCCTCCACTTT.

This clonotype was seen a few times. This sequence joins TRBV24-1 and TRBJ1-3; D is undetermined. Trimming removed 4 bases from V and 4 bases from J, with 10 bases in between. CDR3 size: 14 residues. From germline, CDR1 is KGHDR and CDR2 SFDVKD. CDR3 region: CATSDTGGGNTIYF. CDR3 DNA: TGTGCCACCAGTGACACCGGAGGGGGAAACACCATATATTTT.

A word on this clonotype: Being one base from a much bigger clone, this may be a read error. The chain combines TRBV4-1 with TRBJ2-7, with D uncertain. This CDR3 contains 15 residues. V lost 9 bases to trimming and J lost 4 bases, with 22 bases between them. The germline V gene encodes CDR1 MGHRA and CDR2 YSYEKL. The CDR3 reads CASDLRLRARYEQYF. The CDR3 DNA reads TGCGCCAGTGATCTCCGACTTAGGGCTAGGTACGAGCAGTACTTC.

The J gene is TRBJ1-2, the V gene TRBV20-1; maybe TRBD1 (5 bases). CDR1 and CDR2 (germline): DFQATT, SNEGSKA (reference sequence). The CDR3 totals 12 residues. V lost 2 bases and J 8 bases, leaving 12 bases between the germline ends. CDR3 in DNA: TGCAGTGCTAGACGGGGGAGGGACGGCTACACCTTC. It encodes CSARRGRDGYTF.

This clonotype was detected only once. V gene TRBV7-2 combines with J gene TRBJ2-7; 12 nucleotides agree with TRBD2. The J segment lost 5 bases and the V segment lost 3 bases, leaving 5 bases of the junction unmatched. This CDR3 region has 15 residues. Germline assignment: CDR1 SGHTA and CDR2 FQGNSA. The CDR3 sequence: CASSFLAGGPHEQYF. The CDR3 DNA is TGTGCCAGCAGCTTTCTAGCGGGAGGGCCCCACGAGCAGTACTTC.

This clonotype was picked up many times. V and J are TRBV7-9 and TRBJ1-2, with a tentative D call TRBD1 (5 bases). The V gene's germline CDR1 is SEHNR and CDR2 FQNEAQ (reference sequence). The CDR3 runs to 14 residues. Trimming stripped 5 bases from V and 2 bases from J, with 12 bases between. CDR3 residues: CASSPAGGNYGYTF. The CDR3 DNA is TGTGCCAGCAGCCCGGCCGGGGGAAACTATGGCTACACCTTC.

The chain has TRBV12-3 or TRBV12-4 and TRBJ1-2; D remains unclear. The CDR3 loop spans 13 amino acids. V was pared by 7 bases and J by 7 bases, with 16 bases between. In nucleotides, the CDR3 is TGTGCCAGCACCGAGACATTTTCCCGTGGCTACACCTTC. Translating gives CASTETFSRGYTF.

This clonotype showed up just a few times. CDR3 nucleotides: TGTGCCAGCAGCTTCGCAGGGGCCGGTTCACCCCTCCACTTT. Translation gives CASSFAGAGSPLHF. This sequence joins TRBV7-3 and TRBJ1-6; the D gene is possibly TRBD1 (6 bases). The CDR3 is made up of 14 amino acids. CDR1 is SGHTA, CDR2 FQGTGA, per germline. The germline V and J ends were trimmed by 3 bases and 9 bases, with 12 bases remaining between them.

This clonotype was counted many times. The chain combines TRBV5-1 with TRBJ2-2, with a tentative D call TRBD1 (7 bases). CDR1 is SGHRS and CDR2 is YFSETQ in the germline V gene. This CDR3 is 15 amino acids long. Trimming shortened V by 3 bases and J by 4 bases, and 13 bases separated the two germline ends. CDR3 nucleotide sequence: TGCGCCAGCAGCTCGAGCCAGGGGGGCACCGGGGAGCTGTTTTTT. Translated: CASSSSQGGTGELFF.

The chain links TRBV9 to TRBJ2-7, with TRBD2 matching over 7 bases. V gave up 0 bases and J gave up 13 bases; unmatched junction bases: 16. From germline, CDR1 is SGDLS and CDR2 YYNGEE. CDR3 length equals 15 residues. CDR3 loop: CASSVGGAGGSGHYF. The CDR3 nucleotides read TGTGCCAGCAGCGTAGGCGGCGCCGGGGGGAGCGGGCATTACTTC.

This clonotype occurred many times. The chain is built from TRBV7-9 and TRBJ2-7; TRBD2 matches 8 bases. The germline gives CDR1 SEHNR, CDR2 FQNEAQ (reference sequence). CDR3 length: 15 residues. V gave up 5 bases and J gave up 4 bases; unmatched junction bases: 10. The CDR3 reads CASSTPSSGSYEQYF. In DNA, the CDR3 is TGTGCCAGCAGCACTCCTAGCAGCGGGAGTTACGAGCAGTACTTC.

This clonotype was detected ten times or more. The CDR3 DNA reads as TGCGCCAGCAGTCGGGACAGGGCGACCACTGAAGCTTTCTTT. The encoded protein is CASSRDRATTEAFF. The rearrangement joins TRBV10-2 to TRBJ1-1; TRBD1 agrees at 9 bases. The J segment lost 4 bases and the V segment lost 5 bases, leaving 5 bases of the junction unmatched. Germline V lookup: CDR1 WSHSY, CDR2 SAAADI. The CDR3 sequence is 14 residues long.

This clonotype was recorded at least ten times. This sequence joins TRBV5-5 and TRBJ1-4, with 11 bases lining up with TRBD1. V lost 0 bases and J lost 8; bases outside the gene matches: 3. The CDR3 is 15 amino acids. The germline gives CDR1 SGHKS, CDR2 YYEKEE (reference sequence). This CDR3 reads CASSLGTGGVEKLFF. The CDR3 DNA sequence: TGTGCCAGCAGCTTGGGGACAGGGGGCGTCGAAAAACTGTTTTTT.

This clonotype was picked up many times. The gene calls are TRBV13 and TRBJ1-1; 10 nucleotides match TRBD1. J lost 3 bases, V lost 5 bases, and 6 bases had no gene match. The germline V gene encodes CDR1 PRHDT and CDR2 FYEKMQ (reference sequence). The CDR3 totals 15 residues. Here the CDR3 DNA reads TGTGCCAGCAGCCCCCGGACAGGGGGGGACACTGAAGCTTTCTTT. Amino acids: CASSPRTGGDTEAFF.

V gene TRBV15 combines with J gene TRBJ2-5; TRBD2 matches at 8 bases. This CDR3 contains 15 residues. V was clipped by 5 bases and J by 5 bases; unmatched bases: 10. The V gene's germline CDR1 is LNHNV and CDR2 YYDKDF (reference sequence). CDR3 nucleotides: TGTGCCACCAGCCCCGGGGGAGCGGGAGAGGAGACCCAGTACTTC. Its translation: CATSPGGAGEETQYF.

This clonotype occurred a few times. The V call is TRBV5-1, the J call TRBJ1-4; D gene uncertain. Looked up from germline, CDR1 is SGHRS and CDR2 is YFSETQ. Trimming shortened V by 0 bases and J by 3 bases, and 3 bases separated the two germline ends. This CDR3 comprises 13 residues. CDR3 in DNA: TGCGCCAGCAGCTTGGTGTCTAATGAAAAACTGTTTTTT. Translated: CASSLVSNEKLFF.

The chain employs TRBV5-1 and TRBJ1-4, with D maybe TRBD1 (6 bases). The ends were cut back, 4 bases at V and 3 bases at J, with 16 bases in the middle. The CDR3 contains 16 residues. Germline CDR1 reads SGHRS; CDR2 reads YFSETQ. CDR3 coding DNA: TGCGCCAGCAGCATAAAGGCGGGGGCGGCTAATGAAAAACTGTTTTTT. Protein product: CASSIKAGAANEKLFF.

This clonotype has at least ten counts. The chain joins TRBV12-3 or TRBV12-4 to TRBJ2-2; 8 bases align to TRBD2. This CDR3 is 15 amino acids long. J gave up 5 bases and V 6 bases, and 8 bases lay outside the gene matches. CDR3 DNA sequence: TGTGCCAGCAGACCTAGGACTAGCCCTACCGGGGAGCTGTTTTTT. It specifies CASRPRTSPTGELFF.

This chain links TRBV7-9 with TRBJ1-5; TRBD1 aligns across 7 bases. With V trimmed by 1 base and J by 4 bases, 10 bases remained unmatched. Germline CDR1 SEHNR, CDR2 FQNEAQ (reference sequence). This CDR3 is 17 amino acids long. CDR3 nucleotide sequence: TGTGCCAGCAGCTTAGGAGACCCAGGGACAGCTAATCAGCCCCAGCATTTT. It translates to CASSLGDPGTANQPQHF. Full variable domain (rest looked up from reference TRBV7-9 and TRBJ1-5): DTGVSQNPRHKITKRGQNVTFRCDPISEHNRLYWYRQTLGQGPEFLTYFQNEAQLEKSRLLSDRFSAERPKGSFSTLEIQRTEQGDSAMYLCASSLGDPGTANQPQHFGDGTRLSIL.

A word on this clonotype: Its ends do not fully match the called genes, so a read error is possible. The CDR3 loop is CASSARRSYEQYF. The CDR3 DNA sequence: TGCGCCAGCAGTGCCCGGCGCTCCTACGAGCAGTACTTC. The chain couples TRBV2 to TRBJ2-7; D gene ambiguous. In germline, CDR1 is SNHLY, CDR2 FYNNEI. The CDR3 has 13 amino acids.